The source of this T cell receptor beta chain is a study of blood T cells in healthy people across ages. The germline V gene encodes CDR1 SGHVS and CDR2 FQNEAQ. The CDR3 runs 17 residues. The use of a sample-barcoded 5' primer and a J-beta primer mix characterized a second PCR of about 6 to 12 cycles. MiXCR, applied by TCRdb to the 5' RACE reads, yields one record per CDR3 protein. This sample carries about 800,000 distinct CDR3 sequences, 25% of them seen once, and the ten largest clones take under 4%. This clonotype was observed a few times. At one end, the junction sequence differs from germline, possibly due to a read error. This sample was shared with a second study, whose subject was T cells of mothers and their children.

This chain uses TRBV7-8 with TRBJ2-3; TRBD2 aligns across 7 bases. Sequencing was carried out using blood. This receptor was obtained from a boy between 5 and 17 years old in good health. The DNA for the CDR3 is TGTGCCAGCAGCTCCCGGTTTGCGGGAGACTTCACAGATACGCAGTGTTTT. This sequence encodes CASSSRFAGDFTDTQCF. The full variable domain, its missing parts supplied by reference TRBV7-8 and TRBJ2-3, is GAGVSQSPRYKVAKRGQDVALRCDPISGHVSLFWYQQALGQGPEFLTYFQNEAQLDKSGLPSDRFFAERPEGSVSTLKIQRTQQEDSAVYLCASSSRFAGDFTDTQCFGPGTRLTVL.